One sample yielded the 13 T cell receptor beta chains listed below, sequenced in a study of T cell changes during pregnancy in multiple sclerosis. The method was immunoSEQ multiplex PCR; TCRdb's version includes in-frame clones alone and lacks a portion of them. The sample consists of fewer than 30,000 clones, 90% to 95% of them appearing once. This specimen was CD8+ T cells from peripheral blood mononuclear cells, taken before pregnancy. The receptors here all came from a female donor with multiple sclerosis, enrolled in a pregnancy study.

The V gene is TRBV27, the J gene TRBJ2-1; 8 nucleotides agree with TRBD1. With 7 bases clipped from V and 4 bases from J, the junction kept 6 bases outside the gene matches. Germline CDR1 is MNHEY and CDR2 is SMNVEV (reference sequence). There are 14 residues in the CDR3. CDR3 bases: TGTGCCAGCACCAGGACAGGGCCTTACAATGAGCAGTTCTTC. It encodes CASTRTGPYNEQFF.

The chain uses TRBV4-1 and TRBJ1-3, with 8 bases aligning to TRBD1. Germline-derived CDR1 and CDR2 are MGHRA and YSYEKL. The trim removed 5 bases at V and 3 bases at J, leaving 15 bases unmatched. The length of the CDR3 is 18 residues. The DNA for the CDR3 is TGCGCCAGCAGCTACCCATTGCGGACAGGGAGTTATGGAAACACCATATATTTT. It encodes CASSYPLRTGSYGNTIYF.

J is TRBJ2-1 and V is TRBV7-7; 12 bases match TRBD1. Trimming at V came to 5 bases and at J to 12 bases, leaving 20 bases not matched to a gene. Germline V gene data show CDR1 as SSHAT and CDR2 as FNYEAQ (reference sequence). The CDR3 consists of 18 residues. CDR3 DNA: TGTGCCAGCAGCCCTAGTCGAATAGGGGACAGGGGGCTTGTTGGGCAGTTCTTC. Translation gives CASSPSRIGDRGLVGQFF.

The rearrangement uses TRBV28 and TRBJ2-7; D is possibly TRBD2 (6 bases). The CDR3 sequence is 13 residues long. Germline V gives CDR1 MDHEN, CDR2 SYDVKM. Trimming cost V 7 bases and J 4 bases, with 14 bases left between them. CDR3: CASTAGQIYEQYF. CDR3 coding DNA: TGTGCCAGCACTGCGGGGCAAATATACGAGCAGTACTTC.

This clone appeared a single time. The V and J genes are TRBV11-2 and TRBJ2-7, with 11 bases lining up with TRBD2. The V gene end was trimmed by 6 bases and the J gene end by 0 bases; junction bases not matched to a gene: 4. Germline loops: CDR1 SGHAT, CDR2 FQNNGV. CDR3 length equals 15 residues. The CDR3 DNA is TGTGCCAGCAGTTCCGGACTAGCGGGCTCCTACGAGCAGTACTTC. This sequence encodes CASSSGLAGSYEQYF.

V and J are TRBV11-2 and TRBJ2-7, with 11 bases identical to TRBD2. Germline CDR1 and CDR2: SGHAT and FQNNGV. J was trimmed by 0 bases and V by 5 bases; bases with no gene match: 3. The CDR3 consists of 15 residues. In nucleotides, the CDR3 is TGTGCCAGCAGCACACTAGCGGGAGTCTCCTACGAGCAGTACTTC. Its translation is CASSTLAGVSYEQYF.

The chain carries TRBV5-1 and TRBJ2-3, with 7 positions matching TRBD1. The CDR3 extends over 15 amino acids. J lost 5 bases, V lost 0 bases, and 6 bases had no gene match. Per the germline V gene, CDR1 is SGHRS and CDR2 is YFSETQ. CDR3 protein: CASSLDRGNGDTQYF. The CDR3 nucleotides are TGCGCCAGCAGCTTGGACAGGGGTAATGGAGATACGCAGTATTTT.

The gene calls are TRBV28 and TRBJ2-3; 12 bases are shared with TRBD2. From germline, CDR1 is MDHEN and CDR2 SYDVKM. J was trimmed by 3 bases and V by 5 bases; bases with no gene match: 6. CDR3 size: 16 residues. The chain's CDR3 is CASSPSGRAYTDTQYF. DNA for the CDR3: TGTGCCAGCAGTCCTAGCGGGAGGGCCTATACAGATACGCAGTATTTT.

The chain couples TRBV27 to TRBJ2-7; TRBD1 aligns across 9 bases. The CDR3 totals 16 residues. Germline V gene data show CDR1 as MNHEY and CDR2 as SMNVEV (reference sequence). Trimming took 5 bases from V and 0 from J; bases not matched to a gene: 8. The CDR3 DNA reads TGTGCCAGCAGTCTCCACCGGGACAGGGTCTCCTACGAGCAGTACTTC. This sequence encodes CASSLHRDRVSYEQYF.

The V gene is TRBV2, the J gene TRBJ2-7; 7 positions match TRBD2. This CDR3 has 16 amino acids. Trimming cost V 0 bases and J 4 bases; bases outside gene matches: 9. The germline V gene has CDR1 SNHLY and CDR2 FYNNEI. Here the CDR3 reads CASSEAYREGLYEQYF. The CDR3 nucleotides are TGTGCCAGCAGTGAAGCGTATAGGGAGGGCCTGTACGAGCAGTACTTC.

The CDR3 sequence is CASSLWTSGGANTQYF. The CDR3 region has the DNA TGTGCCAGCAGCTTGTGGACTAGCGGGGGGGCGAATACGCAGTATTTT. This rearrangement joins TRBV5-8 to TRBJ2-3; 15 bases are shared with TRBD2. Germline trimming cut 1 base from V and 7 bases from J; bases unmatched to any gene: 4. CDR3 length equals 16 residues. CDR1 and CDR2 from the germline V gene are SGHTS and YDEGEE. Complete variable domain (other parts from reference TRBV5-8 and TRBJ2-3): EAGVTQSPTHLIKTRGQQATLRCSPISGHTSVYWYQQALGLGLQFLLWYDEGEERNRGNFPPRFSGRQFPNYSSELNVNALELEDSALYLCASSLWTSGGANTQYFGPGTRLTVL.

The CDR3 DNA reads as TGTGCCAGCAGCTTAGATCGGCGGGGCGAGAGAGATGAGCAGTTCTTC. It codes for CASSLDRRGERDEQFF. The J gene is TRBJ2-1, the V gene TRBV11-2, with D perhaps matching TRBD2 (6 bases). The CDR3 has 16 residues. V was pared by 0 bases and J by 8 bases, with 17 bases between. Germline lookup yields CDR1 SGHAT and CDR2 FQNNGV.

The chain couples TRBV6-4 to TRBJ2-7; D is possibly TRBD2 (6 bases). This CDR3 contains 16 residues. The V end was cut by 3 bases, the J end by 5 bases, with 20 bases between. CDR1 MRHNA and CDR2 SNTAGT come from the germline V gene. The CDR3 here is CASSEISGERKHEQYF. For the CDR3, the DNA is TGTGCCAGCAGTGAAATATCGGGAGAAAGGAAACACGAGCAGTACTTC.